The rows below give T cell receptor beta chains drawn from one sample of a study of blood T cells in healthy people across ages. TCRdb re-called the 5' RACE reads through MiXCR, storing one row per CDR3 protein. This sample has about 1,500,000 distinct CDR3 sequences, with approximately 40% found just once. Sequencing was performed on blood. Every receptor here comes from a woman in her late teens or twenties in good health. Both conserved end residues are trimmed from each CDR3. Each record gives: CDR3 protein, clone size, J gene, V gene. Clone sizes are given selectively: once, few, many, or a class where the clone is expanded.

CDR3: ASSYWIAGGPGNEQF
size: few
J: TRBJ2-1
V: TRBV6-2/TRBV6-3

CDR3: ASSSSRSPLH
size: NA
J: TRBJ1-6
V: TRBV27

CDR3: ASRGGTAYGYT
size: few
J: TRBJ1-2
V: TRBV12-3/TRBV12-4

CDR3: ASSLGQGPQETQY
size: NA
J: TRBJ2-5
V: TRBV3-1

CDR3: ASPWRYLYEQY
size: many
J: TRBJ2-7
V: TRBV25-1

CDR3: SVDGAAQY
size: NA
J: TRBJ2-5
V: TRBV29-1

CDR3: ASSGGLPYNEQF
size: NA
J: TRBJ2-1
V: TRBV28

CDR3: ASSLIGNTGELF
size: NA
J: TRBJ2-2
V: TRBV12-3/TRBV12-4

CDR3: ASSPLGTYNEQF
size: NA
J: TRBJ2-1
V: TRBV2

CDR3: ASRPGGSGGSPLH
size: NA
J: TRBJ1-6
V: TRBV4-1

CDR3: ASSKINSPLH
size: few
J: TRBJ1-6
V: TRBV21-1

CDR3: SGSGNTGELF
size: NA
J: TRBJ2-2
V: TRBV20-1

CDR3: ASSQTAILSGNTIY
size: NA
J: TRBJ1-3
V: TRBV9

CDR3: ASRVPFGAQY
size: few
J: TRBJ2-5
V: TRBV6-5

CDR3: ASSLAYRDRGNNEQF
size: few
J: TRBJ2-1
V: TRBV5-1

CDR3: ASSWGTPDNEQF
size: NA
J: TRBJ2-1
V: TRBV7-2

CDR3: ASTDRGAGMNIQY
size: NA
J: TRBJ2-4
V: TRBV6-5

CDR3: ALGTGLEGDTEAF
size: few
J: TRBJ1-1
V: TRBV7-9

CDR3: SATRRAGGRSDTQY
size: few
J: TRBJ2-3
V: TRBV20-1

CDR3: ASSKGATNEKLF
size: NA
J: TRBJ1-4
V: TRBV21-1

CDR3: ASTMGRERYEQY
size: NA
J: TRBJ2-7
V: TRBV18

CDR3: SADPQGDGCT
size: NA
J: TRBJ1-2
V: TRBV20-1

CDR3: ASSRDRALAKNIQY
size: once
J: NA
V: TRBV12-3/TRBV12-4

CDR3: ASRHEGQTSLNEQF
size: NA
J: TRBJ2-1
V: TRBV6-6

CDR3: ASINITGDHTDTQY
size: NA
J: TRBJ2-3
V: TRBV27

CDR3: ASSDETSGYT
size: NA
J: TRBJ1-2
V: TRBV25-1

CDR3: ASSLESSPWYEQY
size: few
J: NA
V: TRBV11-2

CDR3: ASSLQASNYGYT
size: NA
J: TRBJ1-2
V: TRBV2

CDR3: ASSLAGGAGSSYNEQF
size: NA
J: TRBJ2-1
V: TRBV12-3/TRBV12-4

CDR3: ASSVRIGYTEAF
size: NA
J: TRBJ1-1
V: TRBV7-2

CDR3: ASSSTSGGPDETQY
size: once
J: TRBJ2-5
V: TRBV5-1

CDR3: ASSLLAGGPRTDTQY
size: few
J: TRBJ2-3
V: TRBV27

CDR3: ASSSFRNNEQF
size: few
J: TRBJ2-1
V: TRBV11-2

CDR3: SAPTGGAGKTEAF
size: NA
J: TRBJ1-1
V: TRBV20-1

CDR3: ASRPLAENTEAF
size: NA
J: TRBJ1-1
V: TRBV28

CDR3: ASSTEASTGGAYEQY
size: NA
J: TRBJ2-4
V: TRBV7-9